These T cell receptor beta chains were read from a single sample in a study of T cell responses to AZD1222 COVID-19 vaccine. Sequenced by immunoSEQ multiplex PCR; TCRdb stores in-frame clones only, minus some. The sample lists more than 80,000 clones; over 75% were seen once. This material consisted of peripheral blood, taken 28 days after the second AZD1222 dose. These receptors all come from an adult who received the AZD1222 COVID-19 vaccine. The CDR3 runs from the conserved cysteine through the conserved F or W. The order of the fields is J gene, CDR3 length, clone size, V gene, D gene, CDR3 protein, CDR3 DNA. A D gene is named only where the DNA matches it firmly. Where a row states a size, it is once, few, many or the class of an expanded clone; other rows omit it.

TRBJ1-2 | 15 | once | TRBV2 | - | CASSDPGGVNYGYTF | TGTGCCAGCAGTGACCCGGGGGGGGTCAACTATGGCTACACCTTC
TRBJ2-2 | 15 | - | TRBV6-4 | - | CASKRRGPNTGELFF | TGTGCCAGCAAGAGAAGAGGGCCGAACACCGGGGAGCTGTTTTTT
TRBJ2-1 | 16 | - | TRBV6-2/TRBV6-3 | TRBD2 | CASSPPGLAFHNEQFF | TGTGCCAGCAGCCCTCCGGGACTAGCGTTCCACAATGAGCAGTTCTTC
TRBJ1-4 | 15 | - | TRBV7-9 | TRBD1 | CASSPDRGKNEKLFF | TGTGCCAGCAGCCCCGACAGGGGAAAAAATGAAAAACTGTTTTTT
TRBJ1-6 | 18 | - | TRBV5-1 | - | CASSPLPGTAKYNSPLHF | TGCGCCAGCAGCCCCCTTCCCGGGACGGCCAAATATAATTCACCCCTCCACTTT
TRBJ2-1 | 16 | - | TRBV7-2 | - | CASSPMSRGFKNEQFF | TGTGCCAGCAGCCCAATGTCGAGGGGGTTCAAAAATGAGCAGTTCTTC
TRBJ1-2 | 14 | few | TRBV5-1 | TRBD1 | CASSLEGQGRGYTF | TGCGCCAGCAGCTTGGAGGGACAGGGCCGAGGCTACACCTTC
TRBJ1-2 | 15 | - | TRBV5-6 | - | CASSFGSAALYGYTF | TGTGCCAGCAGCTTCGGGTCCGCTGCACTCTATGGCTACACCTTC
TRBJ2-3 | 15 | - | TRBV9 | - | CASTSGAGGTDTQYF | TGTGCCAGCACTTCAGGGGCAGGGGGCACAGATACGCAGTATTTT
TRBJ2-5 | 17 | - | TRBV5-1 | TRBD1 | CASSLTLRTGGGETQYF | TGCGCCAGCAGCTTAACCTTGAGGACAGGGGGCGGGGAGACCCAGTACTTC
TRBJ1-2 | 13 | once | TRBV6-5 | TRBD1 | CASSPQGDYGYTF | TGTGCCAGCAGCCCACAGGGGGACTATGGCTACACCTTC
TRBJ2-5 | 14 | - | TRBV15 | - | CATSRDRAQETQYF | TGTGCCACCAGCAGAGATAGGGCCCAAGAGACCCAGTACTTC
TRBJ1-2 | 14 | - | TRBV30 | - | CAWSQGTANYGYTF | TGTGCCTGGAGTCAAGGGACGGCGAACTATGGCTACACCTTC
TRBJ1-3 | 18 | - | TRBV19 | - | CASSINPDLDFYRNTIYF | TGTGCCAGTAGTATTAATCCCGATTTGGACTTTTACCGAAACACCATATATTTT
TRBJ1-3 | 15 | - | TRBV28 | - | CASSLPRGSGNTIYF | TGTGCCAGCAGTCTTCCTAGGGGGTCTGGAAACACCATATATTTT
TRBJ1-1 | 16 | - | TRBV9 | - | CASSVGSGGGNTEAFF | TGTGCCAGCAGCGTAGGGTCCGGGGGCGGGAACACTGAAGCTTTCTTT
TRBJ2-7 | 14 | - | TRBV11-2 | TRBD2 | CASKLRDYAYEQYF | TGTGCCAGCAAGCTCCGGGACTACGCCTACGAGCAGTACTTC
TRBJ2-3 | 13 | - | TRBV19 | - | CASSAPDKDTQYF | TGTGCCAGTAGTGCTCCGGACAAAGATACGCAGTATTTT
TRBJ2-1 | 15 | once | TRBV5-5 | TRBD2 | CASSPLAGGYNEQFF | TGTGCCAGCAGCCCCCTGGCGGGGGGGTACAATGAGCAGTTCTTC
TRBJ1-5 | 16 | once | TRBV19 | - | CASSIGEGFSNQPQHF | TGTGCCAGTAGTATAGGCGAGGGGTTTAGCAATCAGCCCCAGCATTTT
TRBJ2-6 | 19 | - | TRBV6-1 | - | CASSEYYRLVETGANVLTF | TGTGCCAGCAGTGAATATTACAGGCTAGTGGAAACTGGGGCCAACGTCCTGACTTTC
TRBJ1-5 | 14 | - | TRBV10-3 | TRBD1 | CASAGTGDNQPQHF | TGTGCCAGCGCCGGGACAGGGGATAATCAGCCCCAGCATTTT
TRBJ1-4 | 15 | - | TRBV7-2 | - | CASRQVTGSNEKLFF | TGTGCCAGCAGACAGGTGACCGGCTCTAATGAAAAACTGTTTTTT
TRBJ2-1 | 15 | - | TRBV14 | - | CASSQRDLPYNEQFF | TGTGCCAGCAGCCAAAGGGATCTCCCTTACAATGAGCAGTTCTTC
TRBJ1-2 | 15 | - | TRBV7-2 | TRBD1 | CASSLGGTGKDGYTF | TGTGCCAGCAGCTTAGGCGGGACAGGGAAAGATGGCTACACCTTC
TRBJ2-1 | 16 | - | TRBV7-2 | - | CASSLSVGDPYNEQFF | TGTGCCAGCAGCTTAAGTGTAGGGGATCCCTACAATGAGCAGTTCTTC
TRBJ1-3 | 15 | - | TRBV11-3 | - | CASSLEGAKGNTIYF | TGTGCCAGCAGCTTAGAAGGGGCCAAGGGAAACACCATATATTTT
TRBJ2-2 | 14 | few | TRBV7-9 | - | CASVRSSNTGELFF | TGTGCCTCCGTTCGTAGCTCCAACACCGGGGAGCTGTTTTTT
TRBJ1-5 | 13 | - | TRBV19 | - | CASSTRDNQPQHF | TGTGCCAGTAGTACCCGAGACAATCAGCCCCAGCATTTT
TRBJ2-1 | 12 | - | TRBV3-1/TRBV3-2 | - | CASRDSWDEQFF | TGTGCCAGCAGGGATAGCTGGGATGAGCAGTTCTTC
TRBJ1-6 | 15 | - | TRBV5-4 | - | CASSLGGGWNSPLHF | TGTGCCAGCAGCTTGGGTGGAGGTTGGAATTCACCCCTCCACTTT
TRBJ2-7 | 15 | - | TRBV7-9 | TRBD2 | CASSSRLLAGYEQYF | TGTGCCAGCAGCTCAAGATTACTAGCGGGATACGAGCAGTACTTC